This is a list of T cell receptor beta chains from one sample in a study of T cells after yellow fever vaccination. TCRdb reprocessed the 5' RACE reads via MiXCR and lists one record per CDR3 protein. The sample has about 330,000 distinct CDR3 sequences; 6.8% are singletons. Sequencing used PBMCs, obtained roughly 47 days after the first yellow fever vaccination. The receptors were sampled from a man between 18 and 29 years old who received the YFV17D yellow fever vaccine. Each CDR3 is given with its conserved first and last residue. D genes are given only for firm matches. The listing skips clone size in some rows; elsewhere it reads once, few, many or a size class.

V gene: TRBV12-3/TRBV12-4
D gene: -
clone size: few
J gene: TRBJ2-7
CDR3 DNA: TGTGCCAGCAGTTTACCGGGCGAATCCTACGAGCAGTACTTC
CDR3 protein: CASSLPGESYEQYF

V gene: TRBV5-4
D gene: TRBD1
clone size: many
J gene: TRBJ2-5
CDR3 DNA: TGTGCCAGCAGCTCGCGGAAGCGGGGACAGGGCTCACCCCAGTACTTC
CDR3 protein: CASSSRKRGQGSPQYF

V gene: TRBV6-1
D gene: -
clone size: few
J gene: TRBJ1-1
CDR3 DNA: TGTGCCAGCAATCCCGGGACAACGAACACTGAAGCTTTCTTT
CDR3 protein: CASNPGTTNTEAFF

V gene: TRBV5-1
D gene: TRBD2
clone size: few
J gene: TRBJ2-3
CDR3 DNA: TGCGCCAGCAGCTTGTGGCTAGCGGGGACGCCCACAGATACGCAGTATTTT
CDR3 protein: CASSLWLAGTPTDTQYF

V gene: TRBV12-3/TRBV12-4
D gene: -
clone size: few
J gene: TRBJ2-3
CDR3 DNA: TGTGCCAGCAGTTTAGCGTATTTAGAATCGGAGGGAGATACGCAGTATTTT
CDR3 protein: CASSLAYLESEGDTQYF

V gene: TRBV7-2
D gene: -
clone size: many
J gene: TRBJ2-1
CDR3 DNA: TGTGCCAGCGCCTCTGTCGGGGTACACAATGAGCAGTTCTTC
CDR3 protein: CASASVGVHNEQFF

V gene: TRBV10-2
D gene: TRBD1
clone size: few
J gene: TRBJ1-2
CDR3 DNA: TGCGCCAGCAGTGCAGGGGGCAGCTTGGGCGGCTACACCTTC
CDR3 protein: CASSAGGSLGGYTF

V gene: TRBV20-1
D gene: TRBD2
clone size: many
J gene: TRBJ2-2
CDR3 DNA: TGCAGTGCTAGATCGGGGGGACTGAACACCGGGGAGCTGTTTTTT
CDR3 protein: CSARSGGLNTGELFF

V gene: TRBV15
D gene: TRBD1
clone size: -
J gene: TRBJ1-5
CDR3 DNA: TGTGCCACCAGCAGAGATCGGGGACAGGGACAAAACTCTTTTCAGCCCCAGCATTTT
CDR3 protein: CATSRDRGQGQNSFQPQHF

V gene: TRBV5-1
D gene: -
clone size: -
J gene: TRBJ1-1
CDR3 DNA: TGCGCCAGCAGCTTATGGTCAGGAGAGAACACTGAAGCTTTCTTT
CDR3 protein: CASSLWSGENTEAFF

V gene: TRBV6-5
D gene: -
clone size: -
J gene: TRBJ2-2
CDR3 DNA: TGTGCCAGCAGTACTTACACAGGGGGGGATACCGGGGAGCTGTTTTTT
CDR3 protein: CASSTYTGGDTGELFF

V gene: TRBV20-1
D gene: -
clone size: many
J gene: TRBJ2-2
CDR3 DNA: TGCAGTGTCGCTAGCCCCACCGGGGAGCTGTTTTTT
CDR3 protein: CSVASPTGELFF

V gene: TRBV7-2
D gene: -
clone size: -
J gene: TRBJ2-1
CDR3 DNA: TGTGCCAGCAGCTCCCGGGACGTCCGAACCAATGAGCAGTTCTTC
CDR3 protein: CASSSRDVRTNEQFF

V gene: TRBV18
D gene: TRBD1
clone size: -
J gene: TRBJ2-3
CDR3 DNA: TGTGCCAGCTCACCTCAGGGGGCCCGGGCCGGAGATACGCAGTATTTT
CDR3 protein: CASSPQGARAGDTQYF

V gene: TRBV21-1
D gene: -
clone size: -
J gene: TRBJ2-5
CDR3 DNA: TGTGCCAGCAGCAAAGGATCTAGCGGGGGGGCCGTGATATTTCGAGAGACCCAGTACTTC
CDR3 protein: CASSKGSSGGAVIFRETQYF

V gene: TRBV5-1
D gene: -
clone size: few
J gene: TRBJ2-1
CDR3 DNA: TGCGCCAGCAGCTTGGGGTGGGGGGACGGCAATGAGCAGTTCTTC
CDR3 protein: CASSLGWGDGNEQFF

V gene: TRBV5-1
D gene: TRBD2
clone size: many
J gene: TRBJ2-7
CDR3 DNA: TGCGCCAGCAGCTTGGTGGCTAGCGGGGGGACATTCTACGAGCAGTACTTC
CDR3 protein: CASSLVASGGTFYEQYF

V gene: TRBV6-5
D gene: -
clone size: many
J gene: TRBJ1-2
CDR3 DNA: TGTGCCAGCAGTAACCTGGGGGAATCTAACTATGGCTACACCTTC
CDR3 protein: CASSNLGESNYGYTF

V gene: TRBV15
D gene: -
clone size: -
J gene: TRBJ2-5
CDR3 DNA: TGTGCCACCAGAGGGGACGGAGAGACCCAGTACTTC
CDR3 protein: CATRGDGETQYF

V gene: TRBV7-3
D gene: TRBD2
clone size: many
J gene: TRBJ2-3
CDR3 DNA: TGTGCCAGCAGTCCTCTAGCGGGGGGAGGAGATACGCAGTATTTT
CDR3 protein: CASSPLAGGGDTQYF

V gene: TRBV29-1
D gene: TRBD1
clone size: many
J gene: TRBJ2-7
CDR3 DNA: TGCAGCGTTGAAGGTTTTTGGCAGGGGGCTCCTGGGCAGTACTTC
CDR3 protein: CSVEGFWQGAPGQYF

V gene: TRBV5-5
D gene: -
clone size: -
J gene: TRBJ2-3
CDR3 DNA: TGTGCCAGCAGCCCTCCGGACGGCACAGATACGCAGTATTTT
CDR3 protein: CASSPPDGTDTQYF

V gene: TRBV7-2
D gene: TRBD2
clone size: few
J gene: TRBJ2-3
CDR3 DNA: TGTGCCAGCAGTCAAGGGACTAGCGGGGACACAGATACGCAGTATTTT
CDR3 protein: CASSQGTSGDTDTQYF

V gene: TRBV5-6
D gene: TRBD2
clone size: few
J gene: TRBJ2-2
CDR3 DNA: TGTGCCAGCAGCTTGGGACTAGCCGAGAACACCGGGGAGCTGTTTTTT
CDR3 protein: CASSLGLAENTGELFF

V gene: TRBV4-2
D gene: -
clone size: -
J gene: TRBJ2-1
CDR3 DNA: TGTGCCAGCAGCTCCAAGATATTCGCGGTTCCCCCCAACAATGAGCAGTTCTTC
CDR3 protein: CASSSKIFAVPPNNEQFF

V gene: TRBV29-1
D gene: TRBD1
clone size: once
J gene: TRBJ1-2
CDR3 DNA: TGCAGCGCCCGATGGAGTCCGGTGGACAGGTCAATAAAGACTAACTATGGCTACACCTTC
CDR3 protein: CSARWSPVDRSIKTNYGYTF

V gene: TRBV4-3
D gene: -
clone size: -
J gene: TRBJ1-6
CDR3 DNA: TGCGCCAGCAGCCAAGTAGAAGGGGATAGTTCACCCCTCCACTTT
CDR3 protein: CASSQVEGDSSPLHF

V gene: TRBV5-1
D gene: TRBD1
clone size: few
J gene: TRBJ1-1
CDR3 DNA: TGCGCCAGCAGCCAGCTACAGGGGATAGGGGGGACTGAAGCTTTCTTT
CDR3 protein: CASSQLQGIGGTEAFF

V gene: TRBV5-1
D gene: -
clone size: -
J gene: TRBJ2-6
CDR3 DNA: TGCGCCAGCAGCTTAAGCAGGTCCTCTGGGGCCAACGTCCTGACTTTC
CDR3 protein: CASSLSRSSGANVLTF

V gene: TRBV7-9
D gene: TRBD1
clone size: -
J gene: TRBJ2-5
CDR3 DNA: TGTGCCAGCAGAAATACGCAGGGGGCGAACGAGACCCAGTACTTC
CDR3 protein: CASRNTQGANETQYF

V gene: TRBV12-3/TRBV12-4
D gene: -
clone size: few
J gene: TRBJ2-3
CDR3 DNA: TGTGCCAGCAGTCCTCAAGTAGATACGCAGTATTTT
CDR3 protein: CASSPQVDTQYF

V gene: TRBV29-1
D gene: -
clone size: many
J gene: TRBJ2-3
CDR3 DNA: TGCAGCGTTTTGGGGGAGCAAAGCACAGATACGCAGTATTTT
CDR3 protein: CSVLGEQSTDTQYF

V gene: TRBV10-3
D gene: TRBD1
clone size: few
J gene: TRBJ1-2
CDR3 DNA: TGTGCCATCAGTGAGGGGACAGGGAATTACTATGGCTACACCTTC
CDR3 protein: CAISEGTGNYYGYTF

V gene: TRBV24-1
D gene: -
clone size: few
J gene: TRBJ1-1
CDR3 DNA: TGTGCCACCAGTGATTTCGTCGGCCCGAACACTGAAGCTTTCTTT
CDR3 protein: CATSDFVGPNTEAFF

V gene: TRBV27
D gene: -
clone size: few
J gene: TRBJ2-7
CDR3 DNA: TGTGCCAGCGGATGGGCAGTCTCCTACGAGCAGTACTTC
CDR3 protein: CASGWAVSYEQYF

V gene: TRBV7-2
D gene: -
clone size: many
J gene: TRBJ2-7
CDR3 DNA: TGTGCCAGCAGCTTATCACAGGTCCTCTCCTACGAGCAGTACTTC
CDR3 protein: CASSLSQVLSYEQYF

V gene: TRBV7-8
D gene: -
clone size: few
J gene: TRBJ2-5
CDR3 DNA: TGTGCCAGCAGCCCCCCGGCGAAAGAGACCCAGTACTTC
CDR3 protein: CASSPPAKETQYF

V gene: TRBV5-1
D gene: -
clone size: -
J gene: TRBJ2-2
CDR3 DNA: TGCGCCAGCAGCTTACAGGATGGGAGCACCGGGGAGCTGTTTTTT
CDR3 protein: CASSLQDGSTGELFF